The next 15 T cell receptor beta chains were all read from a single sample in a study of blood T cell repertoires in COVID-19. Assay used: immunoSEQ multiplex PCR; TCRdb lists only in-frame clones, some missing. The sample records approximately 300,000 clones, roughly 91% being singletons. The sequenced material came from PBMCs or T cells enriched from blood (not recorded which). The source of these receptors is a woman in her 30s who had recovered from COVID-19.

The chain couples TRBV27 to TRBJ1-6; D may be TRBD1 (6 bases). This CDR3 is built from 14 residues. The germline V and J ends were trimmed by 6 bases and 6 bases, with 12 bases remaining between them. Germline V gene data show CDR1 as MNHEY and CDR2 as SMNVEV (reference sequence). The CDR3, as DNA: TGTGCCAGCAGGACAGGAAGCGCTAATTCACCCCTCCACTTT. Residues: CASRTGSANSPLHF.

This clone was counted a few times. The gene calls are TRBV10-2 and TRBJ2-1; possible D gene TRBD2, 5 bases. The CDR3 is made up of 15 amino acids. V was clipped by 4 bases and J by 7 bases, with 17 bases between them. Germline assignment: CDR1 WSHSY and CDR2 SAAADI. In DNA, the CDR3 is TGCGCCAGCAGTGGACGGACTCCTCTAGTTAATGAGCAGTTCTTC. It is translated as CASSGRTPLVNEQFF.

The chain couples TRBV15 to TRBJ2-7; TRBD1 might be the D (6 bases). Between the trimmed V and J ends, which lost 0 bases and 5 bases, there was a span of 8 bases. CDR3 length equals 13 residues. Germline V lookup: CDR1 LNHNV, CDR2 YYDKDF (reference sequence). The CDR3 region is CATSRDRGNEQYF. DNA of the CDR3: TGTGCCACCAGCAGAGACAGGGGAAACGAGCAGTACTTC.

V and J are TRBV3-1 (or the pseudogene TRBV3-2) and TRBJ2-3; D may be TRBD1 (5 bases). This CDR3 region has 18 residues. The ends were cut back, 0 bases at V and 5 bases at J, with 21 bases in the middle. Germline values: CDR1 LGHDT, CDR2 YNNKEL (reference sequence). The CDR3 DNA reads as TGTGCCAGCAGCCAAGATGATTATGAGACAGTATTTCTAGATACGCAGTATTTT. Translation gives CASSQDDYETVFLDTQYF.

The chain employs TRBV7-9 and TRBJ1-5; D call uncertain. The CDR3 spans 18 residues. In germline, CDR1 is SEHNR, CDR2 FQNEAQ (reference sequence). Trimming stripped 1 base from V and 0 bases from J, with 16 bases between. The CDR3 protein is CASSLESGSTDSNQPQHF. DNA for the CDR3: TGTGCCAGCAGCTTAGAGTCAGGATCCACCGATAGCAATCAGCCCCAGCATTTT.

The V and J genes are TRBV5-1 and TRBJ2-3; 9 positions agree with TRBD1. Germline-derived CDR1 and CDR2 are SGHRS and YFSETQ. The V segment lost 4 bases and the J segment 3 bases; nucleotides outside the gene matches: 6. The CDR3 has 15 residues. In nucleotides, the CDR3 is TGCGCCAGCAGCGGCGGGACAGGGAAGACAGATACGCAGTATTTT. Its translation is CASSGGTGKTDTQYF.

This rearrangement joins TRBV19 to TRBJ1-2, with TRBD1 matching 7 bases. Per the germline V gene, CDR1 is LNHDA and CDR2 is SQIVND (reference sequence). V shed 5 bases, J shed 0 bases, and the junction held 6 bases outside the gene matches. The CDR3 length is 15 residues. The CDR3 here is CASSDQGVPNYGYTF. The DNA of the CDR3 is TGTGCCAGTAGTGACCAGGGGGTTCCTAACTATGGCTACACCTTC.

The CDR3 protein is CASNRAEGYGYTF. The CDR3 DNA reads as TGTGCCAGCAACCGGGCCGAGGGCTATGGCTACACCTTC. J is TRBJ1-2 and V is TRBV5-8, with D uncertain. Germline CDR1 reads SGHTS; CDR2 reads YDEGEE. The CDR3 runs 13 residues. V was shortened by 6 bases and J by 4 bases, with 13 bases between the two germline ends.

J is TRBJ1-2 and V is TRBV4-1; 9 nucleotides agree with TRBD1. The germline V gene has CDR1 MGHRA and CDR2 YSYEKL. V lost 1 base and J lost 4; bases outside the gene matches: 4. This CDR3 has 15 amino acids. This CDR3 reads CASSQVDRGGYGYTF. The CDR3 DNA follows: TGCGCCAGCAGCCAAGTAGACAGGGGGGGCTATGGCTACACCTTC.

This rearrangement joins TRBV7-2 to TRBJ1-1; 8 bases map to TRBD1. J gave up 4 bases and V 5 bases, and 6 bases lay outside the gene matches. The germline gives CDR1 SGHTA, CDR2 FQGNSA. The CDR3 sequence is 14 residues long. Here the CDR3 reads CASSPGQGITEAFF. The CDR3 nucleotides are TGTGCCAGCAGCCCAGGACAGGGCATCACTGAAGCTTTCTTT.

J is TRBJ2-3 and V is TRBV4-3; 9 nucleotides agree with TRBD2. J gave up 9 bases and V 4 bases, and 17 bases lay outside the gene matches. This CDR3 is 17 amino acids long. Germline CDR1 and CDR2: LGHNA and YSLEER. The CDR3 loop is CASSPSWLAGKSRTQYF. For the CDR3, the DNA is TGCGCCAGCAGCCCTTCCTGGCTAGCGGGAAAATCGCGGACGCAGTATTTT.

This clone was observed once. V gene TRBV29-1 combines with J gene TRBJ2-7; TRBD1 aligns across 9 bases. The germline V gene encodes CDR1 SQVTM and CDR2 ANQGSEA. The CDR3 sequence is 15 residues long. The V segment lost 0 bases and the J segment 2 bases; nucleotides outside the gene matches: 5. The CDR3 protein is CSVEESRQGAYEQYF. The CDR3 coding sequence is TGCAGCGTTGAAGAATCGAGACAGGGGGCCTACGAGCAGTACTTC.

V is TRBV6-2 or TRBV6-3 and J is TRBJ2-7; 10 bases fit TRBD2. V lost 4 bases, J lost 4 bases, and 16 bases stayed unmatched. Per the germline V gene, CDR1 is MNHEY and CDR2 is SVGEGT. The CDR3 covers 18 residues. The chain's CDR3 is CASSFTLSLLAGVYEQYF. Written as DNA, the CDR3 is TGTGCCAGCAGTTTTACTCTCAGTCTTCTAGCGGGAGTTTACGAGCAGTACTTC.

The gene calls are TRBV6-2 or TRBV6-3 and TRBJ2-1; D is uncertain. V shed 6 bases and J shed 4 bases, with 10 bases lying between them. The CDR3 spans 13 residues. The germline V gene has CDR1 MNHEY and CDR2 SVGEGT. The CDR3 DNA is TGTGCCAGCAGCACCTCGAGGTACAATGAGCAGTTCTTC. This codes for CASSTSRYNEQFF.

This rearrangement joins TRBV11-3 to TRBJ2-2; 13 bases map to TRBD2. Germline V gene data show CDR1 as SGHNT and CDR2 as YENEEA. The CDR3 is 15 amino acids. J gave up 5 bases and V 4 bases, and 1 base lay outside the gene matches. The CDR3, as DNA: TGTGCCAGCAGCTCGGGACTAGCGGGGACCGGGGAGCTGTTTTTT. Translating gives CASSSGLAGTGELFF.